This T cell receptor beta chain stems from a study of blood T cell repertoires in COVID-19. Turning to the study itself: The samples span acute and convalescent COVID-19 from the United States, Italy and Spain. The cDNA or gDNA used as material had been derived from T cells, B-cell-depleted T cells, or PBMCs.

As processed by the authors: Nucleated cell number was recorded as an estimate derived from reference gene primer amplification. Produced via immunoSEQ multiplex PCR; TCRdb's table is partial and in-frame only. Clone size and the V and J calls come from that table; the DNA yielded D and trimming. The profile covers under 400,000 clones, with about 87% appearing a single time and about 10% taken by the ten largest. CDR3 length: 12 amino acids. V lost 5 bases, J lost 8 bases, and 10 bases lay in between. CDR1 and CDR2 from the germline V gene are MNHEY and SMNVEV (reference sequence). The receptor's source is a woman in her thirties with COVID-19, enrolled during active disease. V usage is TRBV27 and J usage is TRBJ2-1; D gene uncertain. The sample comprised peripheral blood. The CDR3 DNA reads TGTGCCAGCAGTGGGTCTGCGGATGAGCAGTTCTTC. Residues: CASSGSADEQFF.